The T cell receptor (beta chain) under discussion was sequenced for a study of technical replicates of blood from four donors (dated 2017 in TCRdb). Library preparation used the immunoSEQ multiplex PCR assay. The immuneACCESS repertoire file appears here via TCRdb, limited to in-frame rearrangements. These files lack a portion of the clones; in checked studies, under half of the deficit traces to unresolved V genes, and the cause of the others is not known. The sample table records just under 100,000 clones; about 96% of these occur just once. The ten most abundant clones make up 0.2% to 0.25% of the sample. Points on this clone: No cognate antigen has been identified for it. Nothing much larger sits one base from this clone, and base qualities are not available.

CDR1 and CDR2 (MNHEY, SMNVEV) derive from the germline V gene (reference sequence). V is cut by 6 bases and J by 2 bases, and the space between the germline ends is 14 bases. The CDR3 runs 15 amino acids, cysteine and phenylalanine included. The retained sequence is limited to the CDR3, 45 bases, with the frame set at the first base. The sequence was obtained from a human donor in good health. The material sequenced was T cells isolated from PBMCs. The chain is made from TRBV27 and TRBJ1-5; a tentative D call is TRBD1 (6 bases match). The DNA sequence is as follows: TGTGCCAGCAGCCCGGGCAGGGGAGGCAATCAGCCCCAGCATTTT. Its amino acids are CASSPGRGGNQPQHF.